The clone carrying this TCR beta chain showed up many times. The antigen remains undetermined. RNA transcripts provided the source from which TCR beta CDR3 regions were amplified. Primed by the HTBI set, a first-round RT-PCR was run on the TCR CDR3. TCRdb ran MiXCR on the multiplex PCR reads and lists one entry per CDR3 protein. The sample shows more than 500,000 distinct CDR3 sequences, 15% to 20% of them seen only once. V lost 1 base, J lost 1 base, and 3 bases stayed unmatched. There are 14 residues in the CDR3. The germline CDR1 and CDR2 sequences are DFQATT and SNEGSKA (reference sequence). Ophthalmopathy in the patients scored at least 3 on Clinical Activity Score and at least 4 on NOSPECS grade, lasting under 3 months. The sample is drawn from a study of T cells in Graves' hyperthyroidism and ophthalmopathy. General study results and limits: Appearing also in blood were most of the thyroid clonotypes expanded above 0.001.

Material for sequencing was blood. This sequence originates from a woman aged 30 to 39 with Graves' ophthalmopathy. The V call is TRBV20-1, the J call TRBJ2-5; 7 bases line up with TRBD1. CDR3 protein: CSARGDSFQETQYF. The CDR3 DNA reads as TGCAGTGCTAGAGGGGACAGCTTCCAAGAGACCCAGTACTTC.